This T cell receptor beta chain was retrieved from a study of beta chain features in type 1 diabetes. This clone was seen a handful of times. Its antigen is not identified. Whole-study results and caveats: All four CD4+ subsets from Type 1 diabetes patients carried moderately but significantly shorter TCRB CDR3s. PCR might preferentially amplify shorter templates, equally in patients and controls. Diminished insertions and augmented deletions at VDJ junctions characterized type 1 diabetes patients.

The CDR3 extends over 14 amino acids. The germline CDR1 and CDR2 sequences are SGHRS and YFSETQ. Trimming cost V 4 bases and J 5 bases; bases outside gene matches: 7. Heparinised blood was drawn once per donor, averaging roughly 120 mL. A CD45RO/CCR7/CD25/CD127/CD95/CD27 panel sorted naive, central memory, regulatory and stem cell-like memory CD4+ cells. Expressed TCRB transcripts were sequenced because the entire RNA isolate underwent reverse transcription. Clones were sequenced by immunoSEQ multiplex PCR, and TCRdb holds only the in-frame ones, with some missing. The sample lists roughly 260,000 clones; roughly 20% were seen once.

The sequenced sample consisted of naive CD4+ T cells from blood. J is TRBJ1-1 and V is TRBV5-1; TRBD1 matches 8 bases. This sequence originates from a woman aged 40 to 55 with type 1 diabetes. The CDR3 region is CASSPTGEETEAFF. The CDR3 coding sequence is TGCGCCAGCAGCCCGACAGGGGAGGAAACTGAAGCTTTCTTT.